A selection of T cell receptor beta chains follows, all from one sample in a study of cytomegalovirus exposure and HLA in healthy donors. TCRdb keeps only in-frame clones here, not all; method: immunoSEQ multiplex PCR. The data hold roughly 150,000 clones, with 70% to 90% observed a single time. Sequencing was performed on PBMCs. The source is a woman aged 18-30 years in good health and CMV-seropositive. Each CDR3 is given with its conserved first and last residue. The D gene is left open where the match is weak. Size is stated for part of the rows, as once, few or many counts, or as a class when the clone is expanded.

TRBD1,.,TRBJ2-3,TRBV11-1,CASSARTGGRTDTQYF,TGTGCCAGCAGCGCCCGTACAGGGGGCAGGACAGATACGCAGTATTTT
.,once,TRBJ2-3,TRBV25-1,CASRTIDLSSTDTQYF,TGTGCCAGCAGGACTATAGACTTATCTAGCACAGATACGCAGTATTTT
TRBD2,.,TRBJ2-1,TRBV7-2,CASSLPGLAGGEQFF,TGTGCCAGCAGCTTGCCGGGACTAGCGGGGGGAGAGCAGTTCTTC
TRBD2,.,TRBJ2-5,TRBV11-2,CASSSGLAGQETQYF,TGTGCCAGCAGCTCCGGACTAGCGGGACAAGAGACCCAGTACTTC
.,.,TRBJ2-5,TRBV25-1,CASSLDTKVEETQYF,TGTGCCAGCAGTTTGGACACCAAAGTTGAAGAGACCCAGTACTTC
.,.,TRBJ1-3,TRBV5-4,CASTPKQFSGNTIYF,TGTGCCAGCACCCCTAAACAGTTCTCTGGAAACACCATATATTTT
TRBD1,.,TRBJ1-3,TRBV6-4,CASSFGQGDSGNTIYF,TGTGCCAGCAGTTTCGGACAGGGCGACTCTGGAAACACCATATATTTT
TRBD2,.,TRBJ2-1,TRBV7-9,CASSFLAGDREQFF,TGTGCCAGCAGCTTCCTAGCGGGAGACCGCGAGCAGTTCTTC
TRBD1,.,TRBJ1-2,TRBV19,CASSIGRDRPNYGYTF,TGTGCCAGTAGTATAGGTAGGGACAGGCCTAACTATGGCTACACCTTC
.,.,TRBJ1-4,TRBV7-2,CASSSRVGYEKLFF,TGTGCCAGCAGCTCCAGGGTTGGTTATGAAAAACTGTTTTTT
.,.,TRBJ2-5,TRBV6-5,CASSQTTRETQYF,TGTGCCAGCAGTCAGACTACCAGAGAGACCCAGTACTTC
TRBD1,.,TRBJ1-5,TRBV29-1,CSVSGWADRDGGQPQHF,TGCAGCGTTTCCGGGTGGGCAGACAGGGATGGGGGTCAGCCCCAGCATTTT
.,.,TRBJ1-2,TRBV28,CASSGLGYGYTF,TGTGCCAGCAGTGGACTGGGGTATGGCTACACCTTC